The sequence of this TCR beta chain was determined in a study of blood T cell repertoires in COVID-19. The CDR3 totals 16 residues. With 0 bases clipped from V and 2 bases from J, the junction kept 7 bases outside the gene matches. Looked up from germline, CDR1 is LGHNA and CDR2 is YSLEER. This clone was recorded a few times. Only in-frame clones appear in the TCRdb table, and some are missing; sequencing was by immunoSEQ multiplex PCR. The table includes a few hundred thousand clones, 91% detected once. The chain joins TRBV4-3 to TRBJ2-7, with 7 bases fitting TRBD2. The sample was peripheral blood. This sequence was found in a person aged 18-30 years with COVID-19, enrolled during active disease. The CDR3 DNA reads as TGCGCCAGCAGCCAAGACACACCGACTAGCCCCTACGAGCAGTACTTC. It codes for CASSQDTPTSPYEQYF.